The 4 T cell receptor beta chains listed next were all sequenced from one sample in a study of Ad26.COV2.S vaccination and SARS-CoV-2 variants. Treatment: 15 to 20 received Ad26.COV2.S at low or high dose, single or two shots; 5 received placebo; per-sample allocation not given. Sample collection was performed on day 63 after the first vaccine or placebo injection. Clones were sequenced by immunoSEQ multiplex PCR, and TCRdb holds only the in-frame ones, with some missing. The table has hundreds of thousands of clones, 89% seen once. Sequenced material: peripheral blood, taken in a trial of Ad26.COV2.S vaccine versus placebo. The receptors were sampled from a person between 18 and 59 years old who received the Ad26.COV2.S COVID-19 vaccine or a placebo.

A note on this clone: In the same sample, other DNA sequences code for this CDR3. Here the CDR3 DNA reads TGTGCCAGCAGTTTAGGGACAGTGAACACTGAAGCTTTCTTT. Its translation: CASSLGTVNTEAFF. This chain uses TRBV27 with TRBJ1-1; 7 bases are a match to TRBD1. The CDR3 length is 14 residues. CDR1 and CDR2 (germline): MNHEY, SMNVEV (reference sequence). J was trimmed by 0 bases and V by 2 bases; bases with no gene match: 0.

J is TRBJ2-3 and V is TRBV29-1; 9 bases are shared with TRBD2. Germline V gene data show CDR1 as SQVTM and CDR2 as ANQGSEA. J was trimmed by 5 bases and V by 3 bases; bases with no gene match: 6. CDR3 length equals 14 residues. The CDR3, as DNA: TGCAGCGTTGACGGCGGGAGGGAAGGAGATACGCAGTATTTT. It codes for CSVDGGREGDTQYF.

A remark on this clone: Other DNA variants within this sample encode the same CDR3. This chain uses TRBV20-1 with TRBJ2-3, with 11 bases fitting TRBD2. The germline CDR1 and CDR2 sequences are DFQATT and SNEGSKA (reference sequence). Unmatched junction bases numbered 2, after V lost 3 bases and J lost 0 bases. The CDR3 is 15 amino acids. This CDR3 is CSASGTSGSTDTQYF. The CDR3 bases are TGCAGTGCTAGTGGGACTAGCGGTAGCACAGATACGCAGTATTTT.

The chain joins TRBV3-1 (or the pseudogene TRBV3-2) to TRBJ2-2; TRBD1 matches at 8 bases. Germline V gives CDR1 LGHDT, CDR2 YNNKEL (reference sequence). V lost 2 bases to trimming and J lost 5 bases; unmatched junction nucleotides: 4. The CDR3 totals 15 residues. CDR3 loop: CASSQTGGSTGELFF. The CDR3 DNA reads as TGTGCCAGCAGCCAAACAGGGGGTAGTACCGGGGAGCTGTTTTTT.